The rows below give T cell receptor beta chains drawn from one sample of a study of identifying expanded T cells in peripheral blood. The method was immunoSEQ multiplex PCR; TCRdb's version includes in-frame clones alone and lacks a portion of them. The repertoire consists of roughly 130,000 clones, with approximately 86% occurring once and the leading ten covering roughly 8%. Sequenced: blood. These receptors were obtained from a person between 18 and 75 years old in good health. Each CDR3 is given with its conserved first and last residue.

j_call,v_call,cdr3_aa
TRBJ1-2,TRBV28,CASFPLRGYGYTF
TRBJ2-7,TRBV29-1,CSAATSGFSYEQYF
TRBJ1-1,TRBV5-1,CASSPTGSNTEAFF
TRBJ1-4,TRBV5-1,CASSFEGWNEKLFF
TRBJ2-2,TRBV7-2,CASKGASGGTGELFF
TRBJ2-1,TRBV18,CASSPRAGTYNEQFF
TRBJ2-2,TRBV20-1,CMNTGELFF
TRBJ2-7,TRBV19,CASSIDFTGGPGEQYF
TRBJ2-1,TRBV4-2,CASSQDQGLAGTNEQFF
TRBJ2-7,TRBV7-2,CASSPTSGEPYEQYF
TRBJ2-5,TRBV7-2,CASSRGSGGGETQYF
TRBJ1-2,TRBV11-2,CASSLEAGSGGYTF
TRBJ1-3,TRBV7-2,CASSLSGGGGNTIYF
TRBJ1-3,TRBV5-3,CAISRGLTGNTIYF
TRBJ2-2,TRBV7-2,CASSPRDTGELFF
TRBJ2-1,TRBV7-2,CASTPGRSEDNEQFF
TRBJ2-2,TRBV12-5,CASGFGGASGELFF
TRBJ2-1,TRBV29-1,CSVVLAGSSYNEQFF
TRBJ1-3,TRBV4-2,CASSQDYQSGNTIYF
TRBJ2-7,TRBV19,CASSSHLRDTYEQYF
TRBJ1-1,TRBV6-4,CASSDQVGTEAFF
TRBJ2-1,TRBV5-4,CASSLATGVYNEQFF
TRBJ1-2,TRBV28,CASSLRQGADYGYTF
TRBJ1-2,TRBV30,CAWYQLTGGNYGYTF
TRBJ1-2,TRBV29-1,CSGGQGAGGYTF
TRBJ2-7,TRBV18,CASSLGEDYEQYF
TRBJ2-3,TRBV5-1,CASSLEGILRADTQYF
TRBJ2-3,TRBV27,CASSLWAGDTQYF
TRBJ2-7,TRBV11-2,CASSAGGGYEQYF
TRBJ2-7,TRBV11-1,CASRGRDRNTYEQYF
TRBJ2-7,TRBV2,CASSGDTYEQYF
TRBJ1-1,TRBV28,CASSGVSEAFF
TRBJ1-5,TRBV7-9,CASSLVRSGFGQPQHF
TRBJ2-1,TRBV5-5,CASSLSTSGDNEQFF
TRBJ1-1,TRBV6-5,CASSYSQANTEAFF
TRBJ1-2,TRBV19,CASRSEDPGQGYGYTF
TRBJ2-3,TRBV5-1,CASSSSGREDTQYF
TRBJ2-2,TRBV7-9,CASSRETGELFF
TRBJ2-5,TRBV5-1,CASRIAGGGQETQYF
TRBJ2-7,TRBV7-7,CASSLDRSFEQYF
TRBJ2-7,TRBV7-9,CASSRRDRGLYEQYF
TRBJ2-7,TRBV18,CASSLAGTGQYEQYF